These 23 T cell receptor beta chains share one sample of origin, sequenced in a study of cytomegalovirus exposure and HLA in healthy donors (dated by TCRdb to the late 2010s). The library relied on the immunoSEQ multiplex PCR assay. For the multiplex PCR, a mixture combining 60 forward primers for TCR Vbeta segments and 13 reverse primers for TCR Jbeta segments was used. The source is immuneACCESS, and TCRdb retained only in-frame sequences with V and J called. Part of the clones is not carried over; for the studies checked, unresolved V genes explain less than half of this, and the remainder is unexplained. The data table for this sample lists about 200,000 clones. 1.1% of the sample goes to the ten largest clones. The sequenced material came from PBMCs. All receptors come from a girl aged 2-10 years in good health and CMV-seropositive.

CDR3 sequence (DNA): TGTGCCAGCAGTTCTACCGGGAGAAATCAGCCCCAGCATTTT. Translation gives CASSSTGRNQPQHF. The chain carries TRBV27 and TRBJ1-5; no clear D gene. With 4 bases removed from V and 4 bases from J, the gap between germline ends came to 11 bases. Germline V gene data show CDR1 as MNHEY and CDR2 as SMNVEV (reference sequence). CDR3 length: 14 amino acids.

This chain uses TRBV27 with TRBJ1-2; 8 bases map to TRBD1. This CDR3 is 15 amino acids long. With 5 bases clipped from V and 6 bases from J, the junction kept 11 bases outside the gene matches. Germline CDR1 reads MNHEY; CDR2 reads SMNVEV (reference sequence). The CDR3 nucleotides are TGTGCCAGCAGTACAGCCGGGACAGGCGTGGATGGCTACACCTTC. It codes for CASSTAGTGVDGYTF.

The rearrangement uses TRBV15 and TRBJ2-5, with TRBD1 matching over 8 bases. The J call may be mistaken, given a closer DNA end match to TRBJ2-7. Germline V gene lookup returns CDR1 LNHNV and CDR2 YYDKDF (reference sequence). There are 15 residues in the CDR3. CDR3 DNA: TGTGCCACCAGCAGAGCCACAGGGGGTGTCTACGAGCAGTACTTC. This gives the protein CATSRATGGVYEQYF.

The CDR3 DNA sequence: TGTGCCAGTAGTCCCGGGACAGCTGGGGCCAACGTCCTGACTTTC. Its protein is CASSPGTAGANVLTF. The V call is TRBV19, the J call TRBJ2-6; the match to TRBD1 covers 7 bases. This CDR3 contains 15 residues. V shed 5 bases and J 2 bases; nucleotides not matched to a gene: 3. In germline, CDR1 is LNHDA, CDR2 SQIVND (reference sequence).

V and J are TRBV6-1 and TRBJ2-1; D remains unclear. Germline CDR1 MNHNS, CDR2 SASEGT. The CDR3 is made up of 15 amino acids. With 3 bases removed from V and 8 bases from J, the gap between germline ends came to 17 bases. The DNA for the CDR3 is TGTGCCAGCAGTGATCGAACCCCCGGGTGGGATGAGCAGTTCTTC. Encoded protein: CASSDRTPGWDEQFF.

This rearrangement joins TRBV7-2 to TRBJ2-3; TRBD1 agrees at 8 bases. Germline values: CDR1 SGHTA, CDR2 FQGNSA. The CDR3 sequence is 18 residues long. J gave up 1 base and V 7 bases, and 16 bases lay outside the gene matches. CDR3 DNA: TGTGCCAGCACCCAAGGGGGTGTTAGGACAGGGCGCACAGATACGCAGTATTTT. Translated: CASTQGGVRTGRTDTQYF.

The chain is built from TRBV5-1 and TRBJ1-1; a weak D match, TRBD1 (5 bases). The germline V gene has CDR1 SGHRS and CDR2 YFSETQ. The CDR3 is made up of 12 amino acids. The V end was cut by 4 bases, the J end by 5 bases, with 9 bases between. CDR3 bases: TGCGCCAGCAGCGAACGGGGGACTGAAGCTTTCTTT. It specifies CASSERGTEAFF.

The V call is TRBV9, the J call TRBJ1-3; D is unresolved. Germline CDR1 SGDLS, CDR2 YYNGEE. The CDR3 is 14 amino acids. V lost 0 bases and J 9 bases, leaving 13 bases between the germline ends. CDR3 protein: CASSVGTTVGTIYF. Here the CDR3 DNA reads TGTGCCAGCAGCGTAGGGACTACGGTTGGCACCATATATTTT.

The chain uses TRBV4-1 and TRBJ2-1; TRBD2 agrees at 10 bases. Germline assignment: CDR1 MGHRA and CDR2 YSYEKL. The V segment lost 0 bases and the J segment 7 bases; nucleotides outside the gene matches: 15. The CDR3 is made up of 19 amino acids. The CDR3 loop reads CASSQDRLSAGGPGNEQFF. The CDR3 nucleotides are TGCGCCAGCAGCCAAGATCGGCTTTCAGCGGGAGGGCCGGGGAATGAGCAGTTCTTC.

V is TRBV6-1 and J is TRBJ2-5, with 7 bases matching TRBD1. The DNA end is more similar to TRBJ2-7, so the J call may be wrong. The CDR3 is 15 residues long. Looked up from germline, CDR1 is MNHNS and CDR2 is SASEGT. The CDR3 bases are TGTGCCAGCAGTGAACTCCCCGAGGGGGCATACGAGCAGTACTTC. This sequence encodes CASSELPEGAYEQYF.

This chain uses TRBV19 with TRBJ2-3; 8 nucleotides align to TRBD2. The CDR3 runs 15 residues. The junction had 11 bases not matched to a gene; V was cut back by 8 bases and J by 4 bases. CDR1 and CDR2 (germline): LNHDA, SQIVND (reference sequence). CDR3 in amino acids: CASGRLGGRSDTQYF. CDR3 nucleotides: TGTGCCAGTGGACGACTCGGCGGGAGGTCAGATACGCAGTATTTT.

The rearrangement links TRBV28 to TRBJ1-2; D is uncertain. CDR1 MDHEN and CDR2 SYDVKM come from the germline V gene. V lost 4 bases and J 6 bases, leaving 15 bases between the germline ends. This CDR3 contains 14 residues. The CDR3 reads CASSSGRFGNGYTF. CDR3 nucleotide sequence: TGTGCCAGCAGTTCCGGGAGGTTTGGGAATGGCTACACCTTC.

The rearrangement uses TRBV5-1 and TRBJ2-3; 9 positions match TRBD1. V dropped 4 bases and J dropped 2; count of bases not matched to a gene: 5. Germline assignment: CDR1 SGHRS and CDR2 YFSETQ. This CDR3 comprises 15 residues. DNA for the CDR3: TGCGCCAGCAGCCAGGGACAGGGAGACACAGATACGCAGTATTTT. As protein: CASSQGQGDTDTQYF.

The chain couples TRBV5-1 to TRBJ2-3, with TRBD2 matching 14 bases. With V trimmed by 5 bases and J by 5 bases, 16 bases remained unmatched. CDR3 size: 19 residues. Germline CDR1 SGHRS, CDR2 YFSETQ. CDR3 DNA sequence: TGCGCCAGCAGGATTACCGGGACTAGCGGGAGAGACCACATAGATACGCAGTATTTT. Protein sequence: CASRITGTSGRDHIDTQYF.

The chain carries TRBV2 and TRBJ1-2; 9 bases are a match to TRBD1. There are 15 residues in the CDR3. V trimming: 6 bases; J trimming: 3 bases; junction bases outside the gene matches: 8. Germline values: CDR1 SNHLY, CDR2 FYNNEI. CDR3: CASRRGTGSDYGYTF. The DNA of the CDR3 is TGTGCCAGCAGGAGAGGGACAGGGTCCGACTATGGCTACACCTTC.

This chain uses TRBV5-1 with TRBJ2-5; D is perhaps TRBD2 (5 bases). Germline CDR1 reads SGHRS; CDR2 reads YFSETQ. The CDR3 has 13 amino acids. The germline V and J ends were trimmed by 7 bases and 2 bases, with 12 bases remaining between them. The CDR3 nucleotides are TGCGCCAGCGGGAGAGTGGGGCAAGAGACCCAGTACTTC. Residues: CASGRVGQETQYF.

The J gene is TRBJ2-2, the V gene TRBV5-6; D is possibly TRBD2 (6 bases). The V end lost 3 bases, the J end lost 6 bases, and 18 bases lay between the germline ends. The length of the CDR3 is 16 residues. Germline V gives CDR1 SGHDT, CDR2 YYEEEE. The DNA of the CDR3 is TGTGCCAGCAGCTACGCCGGCGGGGCTGACCCCGGGGAGCTGTTTTTT. It encodes CASSYAGGADPGELFF.

The rearrangement joins TRBV5-5 to TRBJ2-1; a possible D gene is TRBD2 (5 bases). CDR1 is SGHKS and CDR2 is YYEKEE in the germline V gene (reference sequence). Trimming cost V 4 bases and J 0 bases, with 11 bases left between them. The CDR3 contains 15 residues. CDR3 region: CASSHELVSYNEQFF. The CDR3 bases are TGTGCCAGCAGCCATGAACTAGTCTCCTACAATGAGCAGTTCTTC.

The J gene is TRBJ2-7, the V gene TRBV10-2; unclear D gene. CDR3 length equals 11 residues. Germline values: CDR1 WSHSY, CDR2 SAAADI. With 6 bases removed from V and 3 bases from J, the gap between germline ends came to 6 bases. CDR3 sequence (DNA): TGCGCCAGCAGATCTAGCTACGAGCAGTACTTC. Its translation is CASRSSYEQYF.

The chain links TRBV4-2 to TRBJ2-7, with TRBD2 identical over 10 bases. Per the germline V gene, CDR1 is LGHNA and CDR2 is YNFKEQ. The CDR3 totals 17 residues. V was clipped by 4 bases and J by 0 bases; unmatched bases: 9. CDR3 in amino acids: CASSPVEREGSSYEQYF. Written as DNA, the CDR3 is TGTGCCAGCAGCCCTGTGGAGCGGGAGGGGTCCTCCTACGAGCAGTACTTC.

V is TRBV11-2 and J is TRBJ2-5, with D possibly matching TRBD1 (5 bases). CDR1 is SGHAT and CDR2 is FQNNGV in the germline V gene. The CDR3 runs to 15 residues. V gave up 5 bases and J gave up 1 base, with 14 bases separating them. The DNA of the CDR3 is TGTGCCAGCAGCAAGAACAGGTTTGCCCAAGAGACCCAGTACTTC. It codes for CASSKNRFAQETQYF. Drawing the rest from reference TRBV11-2 and TRBJ2-5, the complete variable domain is EAGVAQSPRYKIIEKRQSVAFWCNPISGHATLYWYQQILGQGPKLLIQFQNNGVVDDSQLPKDRFSAERLKGVDSTLKIQPAKLEDSAVYLCASSKNRFAQETQYFGPGTRLLVL.

The chain has TRBV2 and TRBJ1-1, with no clear D. Germline loops: CDR1 SNHLY, CDR2 FYNNEI. V was clipped by 7 bases and J by 2 bases, with 14 bases between them. This CDR3 comprises 14 residues. CDR3 sequence (DNA): TGTGCCAGCAAGATGGAGACTATTAACACTGAAGCTTTCTTT. Protein: CASKMETINTEAFF.

The chain combines TRBV27 with TRBJ1-2; D perhaps matches TRBD1 (5 bases). Trimming cost V 1 base and J 2 bases, with 11 bases left between them. Germline assignment: CDR1 MNHEY and CDR2 SMNVEV (reference sequence). The CDR3 loop spans 15 amino acids. The DNA for the CDR3 is TGTGCCAGCAGTTTATTCACGGGGGTGAACTATGGCTACACCTTC. It codes for CASSLFTGVNYGYTF.